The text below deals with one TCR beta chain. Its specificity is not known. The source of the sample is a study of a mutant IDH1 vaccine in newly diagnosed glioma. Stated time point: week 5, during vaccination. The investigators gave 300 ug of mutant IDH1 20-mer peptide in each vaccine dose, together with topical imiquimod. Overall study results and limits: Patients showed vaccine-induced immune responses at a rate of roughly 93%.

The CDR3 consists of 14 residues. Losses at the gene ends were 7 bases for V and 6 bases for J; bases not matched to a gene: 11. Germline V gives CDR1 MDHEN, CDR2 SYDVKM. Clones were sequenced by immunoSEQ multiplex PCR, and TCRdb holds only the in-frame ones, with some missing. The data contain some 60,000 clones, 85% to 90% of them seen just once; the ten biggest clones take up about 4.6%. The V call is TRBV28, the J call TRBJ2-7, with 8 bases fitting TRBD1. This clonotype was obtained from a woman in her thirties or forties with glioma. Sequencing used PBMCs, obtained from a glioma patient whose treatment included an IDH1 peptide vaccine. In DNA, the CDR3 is TGTGCCAGCACTCTCCCGGGACAGGATCGCGAGCAGTACTTC. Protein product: CASTLPGQDREQYF.